A selection of T cell receptor beta chains follows, all from one sample in a study of cytomegalovirus exposure and HLA in healthy donors. Clones were sequenced by immunoSEQ multiplex PCR, and TCRdb holds only the in-frame ones, with some missing. In the table there are under 200,000 clones, 75% to 85% of which are singletons. Sample: PBMCs. These receptors all stem from a woman aged 50 to 60 in good health and CMV-seronegative. Both conserved end residues are part of each CDR3. A D gene is named only where the DNA matches it firmly. Only part of the rows carry a size: once, few, many, or a class if the clone is expanded.

j_call | clone_size | v_call | d_call | cdr3_aa | cdr3_nt
TRBJ2-1 | - | TRBV6-4 | - | CASSDSVENEQFF | TGTGCCAGCAGTGACTCAGTAGAGAATGAGCAGTTCTTC
TRBJ2-7 | few | TRBV30 | - | CAWRRGVSSSYEQYF | TGTGCCTGGAGACGCGGGGTATCCAGCTCCTACGAGCAGTACTTC
TRBJ2-7 | - | TRBV9 | - | CASSVAASSYEQYF | TGTGCCAGCAGCGTAGCGGCTAGCTCCTACGAGCAGTACTTC
TRBJ1-2 | few | TRBV25-1 | TRBD1 | CASSGAGQVNGYTF | TGTGCCAGCTCCGGAGCGGGACAGGTTAATGGCTACACCTTC
TRBJ2-3 | few | TRBV27 | TRBD2 | CASSLNSGGSTDTQYF | TGTGCCAGCAGTCTAAATAGCGGGGGGTCCACAGATACGCAGTATTTT
TRBJ2-1 | few | TRBV7-2 | - | CASSLAGDTEFF | TGTGCCAGCAGCTTAGCGGGGGACACGGAGTTCTTC
TRBJ1-1 | few | TRBV29-1 | TRBD1 | CSVPGQLGGTEAFF | TGCAGCGTCCCGGGACAGTTGGGTGGCACTGAAGCTTTCTTT
TRBJ1-5 | few | TRBV5-6 | - | CASSLGSGQPQHF | TGTGCCAGCAGCTTGGGATCGGGTCAGCCCCAGCATTTT
TRBJ1-1 | - | TRBV2 | - | CASGGERNTEAFF | TGTGCCAGCGGTGGTGAGAGGAACACTGAAGCTTTCTTT
TRBJ2-5 | - | TRBV2 | TRBD2 | CASSDLAGASQYF | TGTGCCAGCAGTGATCTAGCGGGAGCATCCCAGTACTTC
TRBJ2-1 | - | TRBV13 | - | CASSPPVWPGTNEQFF | TGTGCCAGCAGCCCGCCGGTCTGGCCGGGTACAAATGAGCAGTTCTTC
TRBJ2-1 | - | TRBV29-1 | TRBD2 | CSVAGASGKNYNEQFF | TGCAGCGTCGCCGGGGCTAGCGGAAAAAACTACAATGAGCAGTTCTTC
TRBJ1-5 | - | TRBV28 | TRBD1 | CASSQRTGHQPQHF | TGTGCCAGCAGCCAAAGGACAGGGCATCAGCCCCAGCATTTT
TRBJ2-7 | - | TRBV19 | TRBD1 | CASSPLVGQVIHEQYF | TGTGCCAGTAGTCCCCTTGTGGGACAGGTCATACACGAGCAGTACTTC
TRBJ2-5 | - | TRBV30 | - | CARSQGLQETQYF | TGTGCCCGTAGTCAGGGCCTCCAAGAGACCCAGTACTTC
TRBJ2-3 | - | TRBV7-9 | TRBD2 | CASSLASGRTDTQYF | TGTGCCAGCAGCTTAGCTAGCGGGAGGACAGATACGCAGTATTTT
TRBJ2-1 | - | TRBV7-9 | TRBD2 | CASSSGGGREFF | TGTGCCAGCAGCTCCGGCGGCGGGAGGGAGTTCTTC
TRBJ1-5 | - | TRBV18 | - | CASSDSMGGSNQPQHF | TGTGCCAGCTCCGATTCGATGGGGGGGAGCAATCAGCCCCAGCATTTT
TRBJ1-2 | - | TRBV6-4 | - | CATRDKVVGYTF | TGTGCCACCCGGGACAAGGTCGTTGGCTACACCTTC
TRBJ1-1 | - | TRBV5-1 | TRBD1 | CASSHRGRAFF | TGCGCCAGCAGTCACAGGGGGAGGGCTTTCTTT
TRBJ1-5 | once | TRBV5-5 | TRBD1 | CASSSQQGNSNQPQHF | TGTGCCAGCAGCTCCCAACAGGGGAATAGCAATCAGCCCCAGCATTTT
TRBJ1-1 | - | TRBV5-1 | TRBD1 | CASSTGQENTEAFF | TGCGCCAGCAGTACTGGACAGGAGAACACTGAAGCTTTCTTT
TRBJ1-4 | few | TRBV4-3 | TRBD1 | CASSQDWGQGGEKLFF | TGCGCCAGCAGCCAAGATTGGGGACAGGGGGGAGAAAAACTGTTTTTT
TRBJ2-1 | - | TRBV5-8 | - | CASSVGGGTYNEQFF | TGTGCCAGCAGCGTGGGAGGGGGTACCTACAATGAGCAGTTCTTC
TRBJ2-7 | - | TRBV6-5 | - | CASSYSLYSYEQYF | TGTGCCAGCAGTTACTCCCTATACTCCTACGAGCAGTACTTC
TRBJ1-2 | - | TRBV2 | - | CASKIDQGYGYTF | TGTGCCAGTAAGATAGACCAGGGCTATGGCTACACCTTC
TRBJ2-5 | - | TRBV20-1 | - | CSALTQETQYF | TGCAGTGCGCTAACCCAAGAGACCCAGTACTTC
TRBJ1-5 | - | TRBV27 | - | CASSLEGQGNQPQHF | TGTGCCAGCAGTTTGGAGGGGCAGGGCAATCAGCCCCAGCATTTT
TRBJ2-4 | once | TRBV28 | TRBD1 | CASSDRQGGAKNIQYF | TGTGCCAGCAGTGACCGACAGGGGGGAGCCAAAAACATTCAGTACTTC
TRBJ2-7 | few | TRBV14 | TRBD2 | CASSPGTSGRPLSYEQYF | TGTGCCAGCAGCCCCGGGACTAGCGGGAGGCCACTCTCCTACGAGCAGTACTTC
TRBJ2-7 | - | TRBV6-6 | TRBD2 | CASSQTGTSGYEQYF | TGTGCCAGCAGTCAGACCGGGACTAGCGGGTACGAGCAGTACTTC
TRBJ1-5 | - | TRBV7-2 | - | CASSLASSNQPQHF | TGTGCCAGCAGCTTAGCTTCAAGCAATCAGCCCCAGCATTTT
TRBJ1-1 | - | TRBV7-8 | - | CASSLGNSRNAEAFF | TGTGCCAGCAGCTTAGGAAACAGCCGGAACGCTGAAGCTTTCTTT
TRBJ2-5 | - | TRBV5-4 | - | CASSLEWARETQYF | TGTGCCAGCAGCCTCGAGTGGGCCCGAGAGACCCAGTACTTC
TRBJ2-1 | - | TRBV5-6 | TRBD2 | CASSLPGTSGGRGGQFF | TGTGCCAGCAGCCTTCCGGGGACTAGCGGGGGCCGCGGTGGGCAGTTCTTC
TRBJ1-5 | - | TRBV29-1 | - | CSVGGGRNQPQHF | TGCAGCGTTGGTGGGGGCCGGAATCAGCCCCAGCATTTT
TRBJ1-1 | few | TRBV4-1 | - | CASSQADRGTEAFF | TGCGCCAGCAGCCAAGCCGACAGAGGCACTGAAGCTTTCTTT
TRBJ1-2 | - | TRBV6-6 | - | CASSGSGAANYGYTF | TGTGCCAGCAGTGGGTCAGGGGCGGCTAACTATGGCTACACCTTC
TRBJ2-7 | few | TRBV20-1 | - | CSATDELRSYF | TGCAGTGCTACAGACGAGCTGCGGTCGTACTTC
TRBJ2-7 | - | TRBV27 | TRBD1 | CASRPIWDRPSYEQYF | TGTGCCAGCAGACCCATATGGGACAGACCCTCCTACGAGCAGTACTTC
TRBJ1-2 | - | TRBV7-8 | TRBD1 | CASSPRQGSKSRTF | TGTGCCAGCAGCCCTCGACAGGGGTCCAAATCTCGAACCTTC
TRBJ1-3 | - | TRBV7-2 | TRBD1 | CASSPPTGSSGNTIYF | TGTGCCAGCAGCCCCCCGACAGGGAGCTCTGGAAACACCATATATTTT
TRBJ1-2 | - | TRBV6-1 | TRBD1 | CASSSMTGGHGYTF | TGTGCCAGCAGTTCGATGACAGGGGGTCATGGCTACACCTTC
TRBJ2-5 | - | TRBV10-3 | TRBD2 | CAIRSGLAVQETQYF | TGTGCCATCAGGTCGGGACTAGCAGTCCAAGAGACCCAGTACTTC
TRBJ1-2 | - | TRBV7-2 | TRBD1 | CASSRGSGGGGYTF | TGTGCCAGCAGCCGAGGCTCAGGGGGTGGGGGCTACACCTTC